One and the same sample provided the 27 T cell receptor beta chains below, sequenced in a study of OX40 agonist ivuxolimab in advanced cancers. Produced via immunoSEQ multiplex PCR; TCRdb's table is partial and in-frame only. The table lists approximately 50,000 clones, about 85% of them singletons. Sequencing used CD4+ or CD8+ T cells sorted from blood, obtained in a trial of the OX40 agonist ivuxolimab. The receptors come from an adult with an advanced solid tumor such as melanoma, head and neck, liver or kidney cancer.

V and J are TRBV2 and TRBJ1-6; D not certain. In germline, CDR1 is SNHLY, CDR2 FYNNEI. Trimming pared 1 base from V and 11 bases from J, leaving 6 bases between. The CDR3 loop spans 12 amino acids. CDR3 region: CASSEVGTPLHF. The CDR3 DNA sequence: TGTGCCAGCAGTGAAGTTGGAACACCCCTCCACTTT.

The genes are TRBV2 and TRBJ2-7, with D unclear. Germline V lookup: CDR1 SNHLY, CDR2 FYNNEI. The CDR3 runs to 13 residues. Trimming removed 7 bases at V and 0 bases at J, with 10 bases between. The CDR3 region is CASNGVSSYEQYF. The CDR3 DNA is TGTGCCAGCAACGGAGTCAGCTCCTACGAGCAGTACTTC.

DNA for the CDR3: TGTGCCAGCAGTGAGAGACAAATCACCGGGGAGCTGTTTTTT. This encodes CASSERQITGELFF. V gene TRBV6-5 combines with J gene TRBJ2-2; D not certain. From germline, CDR1 is MNHEY and CDR2 SVGAGI. This CDR3 comprises 14 residues. V lost 5 bases, J lost 4 bases, and 11 bases lay in between.

The chain couples TRBV29-1 to TRBJ2-7; 8 bases are shared with TRBD1. Germline-derived CDR1 and CDR2 are SQVTM and ANQGSEA. The CDR3 is 13 residues long. V gave up 6 bases and J gave up 0 bases; unmatched junction bases: 4. In DNA form, the CDR3 reads TGCAGCGTCGCTGGACAGGGCTCCTACGAGCAGTACTTC. This translates into CSVAGQGSYEQYF.

The chain carries TRBV5-4 and TRBJ2-3; 8 bases align to TRBD2. V lost 4 bases, J lost 0 bases, and 7 bases stayed unmatched. The CDR3 covers 16 residues. CDR1 SGHNT and CDR2 YYREEE come from the germline V gene (reference sequence). The CDR3 loop reads CASSATSGASTDTQYF. CDR3 bases: TGTGCCAGCAGCGCCACTAGCGGAGCTAGCACAGATACGCAGTATTTT.

This chain joins TRBV7-9 and TRBJ1-3; the D is unclear. The germline V gene has CDR1 SEHNR and CDR2 FQNEAQ (reference sequence). Trimming took off 2 bases at V and 1 base at J, with 15 bases between the two ends. CDR3 size: 17 residues. The CDR3: CASSLNPDTESGNTIYF. The CDR3 DNA follows: TGTGCCAGCAGCTTAAACCCAGACACTGAATCTGGAAACACCATATATTTT.

This chain connects TRBV2 to TRBJ1-1, with D unresolved. Trimming removed 4 bases at V and 1 base at J, with 10 bases between. Per the germline V gene, CDR1 is SNHLY and CDR2 is FYNNEI. The CDR3 totals 14 residues. The DNA of the CDR3 is TGTGCCAGCAGTGTGGTGGACCGGAACACTGAAGCTTTCTTT. Amino acid sequence: CASSVVDRNTEAFF. The whole variable domain, remainder taken from reference TRBV2 and TRBJ1-1, is EPEVTQTPSHQVTQMGQEVILRCVPISNHLYFYWYRQILGQKVEFLVSFYNNEISEKSEIFDDQFSVERPDGSNFTLKIRSTKLEDSAMYFCASSVVDRNTEAFFGQGTRLTVV.

The gene calls are TRBV2 and TRBJ2-1; 13 bases align to TRBD2. This CDR3 is 15 amino acids long. Germline CDR1 reads SNHLY; CDR2 reads FYNNEI. Germline trimming cut 6 bases from V and 7 bases from J; bases unmatched to any gene: 6. Written as DNA, the CDR3 is TGTGCCAGCAGGAGGGGGACTAGCGGGGCAAATGAGCAGTTCTTC. It translates to CASRRGTSGANEQFF.

This clone came up once. The chain joins TRBV5-6 to TRBJ1-2; the D is unclear. CDR3 length: 14 residues. V was trimmed by 1 base and J by 6 bases, leaving 13 bases between them. Per the germline V gene, CDR1 is SGHDT and CDR2 is YYEEEE. CDR3 in amino acids: CASSLFGPGDGYTF. CDR3 bases: TGTGCCAGCAGCTTGTTCGGGCCAGGAGATGGCTACACCTTC.

CDR3 region: CASKRIASTDTQYF. DNA for the CDR3: TGTGCCAGCAAGCGAATAGCTAGCACAGATACGCAGTATTTT. The rearrangement uses TRBV2 and TRBJ2-3; no clear D. The CDR3 loop spans 14 amino acids. The V gene's germline CDR1 is SNHLY and CDR2 FYNNEI. The V gene lost 7 bases and the J gene lost 0 bases, with 11 bases spanning the gap. The complete variable domain, with remaining parts taken from reference TRBV2 and TRBJ2-3, reads EPEVTQTPSHQVTQMGQEVILRCVPISNHLYFYWYRQILGQKVEFLVSFYNNEISEKSEIFDDQFSVERPDGSNFTLKIRSTKLEDSAMYFCASKRIASTDTQYFGPGTRLTVL.

The gene calls are TRBV19 and TRBJ2-2; maybe TRBD1 (5 bases). This CDR3 is built from 14 residues. V lost 2 bases, J lost 2 bases, and 6 bases lay in between. Germline values: CDR1 LNHDA, CDR2 SQIVND (reference sequence). CDR3 sequence reads: CASSIQGNTGELFF. The CDR3 DNA reads TGTGCCAGTAGTATACAGGGAAACACCGGGGAGCTGTTTTTT.

This chain uses TRBV30 with TRBJ1-3; TRBD1 might be the D (5 bases). The CDR3 has 12 residues. V lost 3 bases and J 4 bases, leaving 7 bases between the germline ends. Germline V gives CDR1 GTSNPN, CDR2 SVGIG (reference sequence). CDR3 amino acids: CAWSRVGNTIYF. CDR3 DNA: TGTGCCTGGAGCAGGGTGGGAAACACCATATATTTT.

This rearrangement joins TRBV11-2 to TRBJ2-3, with D possibly called TRBD1 or TRBD2 (5 bases each). Germline V gene lookup returns CDR1 SGHAT and CDR2 FQNNGV. There are 14 residues in the CDR3. V dropped 9 bases and J dropped 6 bases, with 19 bases sitting between them. CDR3 bases: TGTGCCAGTCGGCTGGGGGACGCCTGGGATACGCAGTATTTT. This translates into CASRLGDAWDTQYF.

This chain uses TRBV29-1 with TRBJ2-7, with 11 bases that match TRBD1. The CDR3 is made up of 14 amino acids. In germline, CDR1 is SQVTM, CDR2 ANQGSEA. V lost 5 bases and J lost 6; bases outside the gene matches: 9. The CDR3: CSVQPRTGGSEQYF. DNA for the CDR3: TGCAGCGTTCAACCCCGGACAGGGGGCTCCGAGCAGTACTTC.

The chain carries TRBV4-3 and TRBJ2-7; 14 bases align to TRBD2. From germline, CDR1 is LGHNA and CDR2 YSLEER. There are 17 residues in the CDR3. V trimming: 5 bases; J trimming: 6 bases; junction bases outside the gene matches: 12. CDR3 DNA sequence: TGCGCCAGCAGCAGGGGGGCGACTAGCGGGGGGGCCTCCGAGCAGTACTTC. Its translation: CASSRGATSGGASEQYF.

This rearrangement joins TRBV27 to TRBJ2-1; the D gene is possibly TRBD2 (6 bases). The CDR3 runs to 16 residues. Trimming left V 2 bases short and J 6 bases short, with 17 bases between. Germline loops: CDR1 MNHEY, CDR2 SMNVEV (reference sequence). CDR3 residues: CASSLVGTQDGNEQFF. CDR3 sequence (DNA): TGTGCCAGCAGTTTAGTCGGGACTCAGGACGGCAATGAGCAGTTCTTC.

Notes on this clone: A much larger clone lies a single base off, so this may be a read error. The J gene is TRBJ2-3, the V gene TRBV5-5; 12 positions match TRBD2. The V gene end was trimmed by 4 bases and the J gene end by 2 bases; junction bases not matched to a gene: 8. Germline V gives CDR1 SGHKS, CDR2 YYEKEE (reference sequence). CDR3 length: 17 amino acids. CDR3 residues: CASSNRLAGEPTDTQYF. The CDR3 DNA is TGTGCCAGCAGCAACCGACTAGCGGGAGAGCCCACAGATACGCAGTATTTT.

The V gene is TRBV19, the J gene TRBJ1-2; unclear D gene. The CDR3 has 14 amino acids. Per the germline V gene, CDR1 is LNHDA and CDR2 is SQIVND (reference sequence). V dropped 3 bases and J dropped 4 bases, with 12 bases sitting between them. In nucleotides, the CDR3 is TGTGCCAGTAGTATCGCCGGCCTCTCCTATGGCTACACCTTC. Protein: CASSIAGLSYGYTF. The entire variable domain, with the rest obtained from reference TRBV19 and TRBJ1-2, is as follows: DGGITQSPKYLFRKEGQNVTLSCEQNLNHDAMYWYRQDPGQGLRLIYYSQIVNDFQKGDIAEGYSVSREKKESFPLTVTSAQKNPTAFYLCASSIAGLSYGYTFGSGTRLTVV.

This clone showed up just a few times. The chain carries TRBV19 and TRBJ2-3, with 8 bases lining up with TRBD2. Germline V CDR1 and CDR2: LNHDA, SQIVND (reference sequence). The CDR3 has 14 residues. Trimming removed 8 bases from V and 6 bases from J; junction bases left unmatched: 10. DNA for the CDR3: TGTGCCAGTCATAAGGGAGCGGGAGTGGATACGCAGTATTTT. The encoded protein is CASHKGAGVDTQYF.

This chain joins TRBV15 and TRBJ1-4; D not certain. Germline V gene lookup returns CDR1 LNHNV and CDR2 YYDKDF (reference sequence). The CDR3 length is 12 residues. V lost 7 bases and J 11 bases, leaving 14 bases between the germline ends. The CDR3 sequence is CATTSQGFKLFF. The CDR3, as DNA: TGTGCCACCACCTCCCAAGGGTTTAAACTGTTTTTT.

The J gene is TRBJ1-1, the V gene TRBV4-1; D remains ambiguous. The CDR3 loop spans 15 amino acids. Trimming cost V 4 bases and J 0 bases, with 12 bases left between them. Germline CDR1 reads MGHRA; CDR2 reads YSYEKL. CDR3 loop: CASSLTSGMNTEAFF. The CDR3 bases are TGCGCCAGCAGCCTCACCTCAGGCATGAACACTGAAGCTTTCTTT.

V and J are TRBV7-9 and TRBJ2-7, with a tentative D call TRBD2 (6 bases). V was cut by 1 base and J by 1 base, with 11 bases left in between. The CDR3 length is 15 residues. The germline V gene has CDR1 SEHNR and CDR2 FQNEAQ (reference sequence). The CDR3: CASSLGLGGSYEQYF. The CDR3 region has the DNA TGTGCCAGCAGCTTAGGCTTGGGGGGATCCTACGAGCAGTACTTC.

The genes are TRBV27 and TRBJ1-2, with TRBD1 matching over 7 bases. The CDR3 length is 15 residues. Germline CDR1 MNHEY, CDR2 SMNVEV (reference sequence). J was trimmed by 7 bases and V by 5 bases; bases with no gene match: 13. In nucleotides, the CDR3 is TGTGCCAGCAGTCCATACCCTCGACAGGGTGGTGGCTACACCTTC. Its translation is CASSPYPRQGGGYTF.

The J gene is TRBJ2-7, the V gene TRBV29-1; D uncertain. CDR1 is SQVTM, CDR2 ANQGSEA, per germline. Trimming left V 6 bases short and J 3 bases short, with 9 bases between. This CDR3 region has 11 residues. The chain's CDR3 is CSVARSYEQYF. For the CDR3, the DNA is TGCAGCGTGGCTAGGAGCTACGAGCAGTACTTC.

This CDR3 reads CASSLVGGPAETQYF. DNA for the CDR3: TGTGCCAGCAGCTTAGTGGGGGGGCCTGCGGAGACCCAGTACTTC. This chain connects TRBV7-2 to TRBJ2-5; D is possibly TRBD2 (7 bases). CDR1 is SGHTA and CDR2 is FQGNSA in the germline V gene. The CDR3 is 15 amino acids. The V and J ends lost 1 base and 5 bases respectively, with 14 bases between them.

J is TRBJ1-5 and V is TRBV10-3; no clear D. Germline CDR1 ENHRY, CDR2 SYGVKD. V was trimmed by 4 bases and J by 5 bases, leaving 9 bases between them. The CDR3 consists of 13 residues. CDR3 amino acids: CAISVELHQPQHF. The CDR3 DNA follows: TGTGCCATCAGTGTCGAACTCCATCAGCCCCAGCATTTT.

V is TRBV12-5 and J is TRBJ2-5, with 7 bases that match TRBD2. V shed 9 bases and J 1 base; nucleotides not matched to a gene: 8. In germline, CDR1 is LGHNT, CDR2 FRNRAP. The CDR3 runs 14 residues. CDR3 amino acids: CASRGRATQETQYF. CDR3 DNA sequence: TGTGCTAGCAGAGGGAGGGCGACCCAAGAGACCCAGTACTTC.